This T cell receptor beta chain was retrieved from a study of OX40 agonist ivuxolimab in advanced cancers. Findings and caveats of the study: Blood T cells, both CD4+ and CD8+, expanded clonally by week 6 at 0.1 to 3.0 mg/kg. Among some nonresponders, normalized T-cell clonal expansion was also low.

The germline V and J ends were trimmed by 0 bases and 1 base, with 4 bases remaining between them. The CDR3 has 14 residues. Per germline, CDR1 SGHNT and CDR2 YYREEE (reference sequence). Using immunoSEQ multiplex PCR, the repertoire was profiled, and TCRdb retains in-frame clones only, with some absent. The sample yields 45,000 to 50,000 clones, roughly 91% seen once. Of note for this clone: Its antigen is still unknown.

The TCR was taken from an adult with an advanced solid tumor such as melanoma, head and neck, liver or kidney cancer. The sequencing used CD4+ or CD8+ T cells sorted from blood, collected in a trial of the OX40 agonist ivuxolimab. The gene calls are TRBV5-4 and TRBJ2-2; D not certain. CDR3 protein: CASSLGLNTGELFF. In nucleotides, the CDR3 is TGTGCCAGCAGCTTGGGGCTGAACACCGGGGAGCTGTTTTTT.